The rows below give T cell receptor beta chains drawn from one sample of a study of neurological immune-mediated disorders. Each CDR3 protein gets one entry after TCRdb re-called the 5' RACE reads with MiXCR. The sample carries approximately 40,000 distinct CDR3 sequences, 3% to 4% recorded once. Source material: PBMCs. The receptor set was obtained from a man aged 25 to 40 with multiple sclerosis. Each CDR3 is given without its conserved first and last residue. A D gene is named only where the DNA matches it firmly.

J gene | V gene | D gene | CDR3 protein
TRBJ1-1 | TRBV29-1 | NA | SVSPGRVEAF
TRBJ2-5 | TRBV12-3/TRBV12-4 | NA | ASSWWDQETQY
TRBJ1-4 | TRBV7-6 | NA | ASSQRSGFVEKLF
TRBJ2-1 | TRBV27 | NA | ASSLYQTYNEQF
TRBJ1-2 | TRBV5-6 | NA | ASSLSQALQSGYT
TRBJ2-1 | TRBV20-1 | TRBD2 | SARTSGGPTGEQF
TRBJ2-5 | TRBV27 | NA | ASSAQGYTYQETQY
TRBJ1-1 | TRBV19 | TRBD1 | ASRTTGANTEAF
TRBJ2-1 | TRBV29-1 | TRBD1 | SVVGTASRYSSYNEQF
TRBJ2-3 | TRBV6-2/TRBV6-3 | NA | ASLGTVTDTQY
TRBJ1-1 | TRBV2 | TRBD1 | ASSAEGQGNTEAF
TRBJ1-1 | TRBV7-2 | NA | ASSLALRPGEAF
TRBJ2-3 | TRBV29-1 | NA | SVGGEGTDTQY
TRBJ1-1 | TRBV5-1 | TRBD1 | ASSGRTGEATEAF
TRBJ2-5 | TRBV6-2/TRBV6-3 | TRBD2 | ASETSGGETQY
TRBJ2-7 | TRBV6-2/TRBV6-3 | TRBD1 | ASTNPGTGGEQY
TRBJ2-5 | TRBV11-2 | NA | ASRSGRGYEETQY